Listed below are T cell receptor beta chains from one sample, sequenced in a study of blood T cell repertoires in COVID-19. Sequencing used immunoSEQ multiplex PCR; TCRdb keeps in-frame clones, though not all of them. Altogether roughly 70,000 clones are present, around 89% being singletons, with the ten largest covering 6.4%. The sample was peripheral blood. The receptors stem from a woman aged 70-85 years with acute or convalescent COVID-19. The CDR3 runs from the conserved cysteine through the conserved F or W. D genes are given only for firm matches. A clone size is listed for some rows: how often the clone was seen (once, few, many), or a class if it is expanded.

>NA|NA|TRBV29-1|TRBJ1-2
CSATGINGYTF
TGCAGCGCTACAGGGATCAATGGCTACACCTTC
>NA|NA|TRBV4-1|TRBJ2-1
CASSQVVAAMDEQFF
TGCGCCAGCAGCCAAGTGGTAGCGGCAATGGATGAGCAGTTCTTC
>few|NA|TRBV11-3|TRBJ1-1
CASSFIGGTEAFF
TGTGCCAGCAGCTTTATTGGAGGGACTGAAGCTTTCTTT
>NA|TRBD1|TRBV5-6|TRBJ1-1
CASSVLTGVVHTEAFF
TGTGCCAGCAGCGTTTTAACAGGGGTCGTTCACACTGAAGCTTTCTTT
>NA|NA|TRBV28|TRBJ1-2
CATKQGSHGYTF
TGTGCCACCAAGCAGGGCAGCCATGGCTACACCTTC
>once|TRBD1|TRBV7-8|TRBJ2-7
CASSLYGRGNEQYF
TGTGCCAGCAGCTTATACGGCAGGGGGAACGAGCAGTACTTC
>NA|TRBD1|TRBV11-2|TRBJ1-3
CASSLNRGRVGNTIYF
TGTGCCAGCAGCTTGAACAGGGGGCGAGTCGGAAACACCATATATTTT
>NA|TRBD2|TRBV5-4|TRBJ2-7
CASSSPGLAVYEQYF
TGTGCCAGCAGCTCGCCGGGACTAGCGGTATACGAGCAGTACTTC
>NA|TRBD1|TRBV10-3|TRBJ1-1
CAISEWGQGAGNTEAFF
TGTGCCATCAGTGAGTGGGGACAGGGGGCAGGAAACACTGAAGCTTTCTTT
>NA|NA|TRBV2|TRBJ2-3
CASERTTDTQYF
TGTGCCAGCGAGCGGACCACAGATACGCAGTATTTT
>NA|NA|TRBV12-3/TRBV12-4|TRBJ2-7
CASSSTRYEQYF
TGTGCCAGCAGCTCCACACGATACGAGCAGTACTTC
>NA|NA|TRBV30|TRBJ1-1
CAWSVQMGTAAFF
TGTGCCTGGAGTGTACAAATGGGCACCGCGGCTTTCTTT
>NA|NA|TRBV29-1|TRBJ2-5
CSVGPGSQETQYF
TGCAGCGTTGGCCCAGGGTCCCAAGAGACCCAGTACTTC
>few|TRBD1|TRBV4-2|TRBJ1-5
CASSQLGQTNQPQHF
TGTGCCAGCAGCCAGCTGGGACAGACGAATCAGCCCCAGCATTTT
>NA|TRBD1|TRBV7-9|TRBJ2-1
CASSTRTGVSRGRAAYNEQFF
TGTGCCAGCAGCACCCGGACAGGGGTCTCCAGAGGGAGGGCGGCCTACAATGAGCAGTTCTTC
>NA|NA|TRBV27|TRBJ2-6
CASSLTEQVLSGANVLTF
TGTGCCAGCAGTCTAACAGAACAGGTTCTCTCTGGGGCCAACGTCCTGACTTTC
>NA|NA|TRBV25-1|TRBJ2-3
CASSDPGLVLDTQYF
TGTGCCAGCAGTGATCCAGGGCTCGTCCTAGATACGCAGTATTTT
>few|NA|TRBV28|TRBJ1-3
CASSRAGNTIYF
TGTGCCAGCAGTAGAGCTGGAAACACCATATATTTT
>few|NA|TRBV20-1|TRBJ2-7
CSASRQAKADEQYF
TGCAGTGCTAGTAGACAGGCGAAAGCCGACGAGCAGTACTTC
>NA|NA|TRBV5-6|TRBJ1-3
CASSLVLGNTIYF
TGTGCCAGCAGCTTGGTTCTGGGAAACACCATATATTTT
>NA|NA|TRBV3-1/TRBV3-2|TRBJ2-7
CASSHRPGLASYEQYF
TGTGCCAGCAGCCACCGGCCGGGACTGGCATCCTACGAGCAGTACTTC
>NA|NA|TRBV3-1/TRBV3-2|TRBJ2-1
CASSQDPGLGEQFF
TGTGCCAGCAGCCAAGACCCGGGATTGGGGGAGCAGTTCTTC
>NA|NA|TRBV27|TRBJ2-7
CASSLKGVAYEQYF
TGTGCCAGCAGTTTAAAGGGGGTGGCATACGAGCAGTACTTC
>NA|NA|TRBV6-2/TRBV6-3|TRBJ1-2
CASSYSWGDDGYTF
TGTGCCAGCAGTTATTCGTGGGGGGACGATGGCTACACCTTC
>NA|NA|TRBV7-9|TRBJ1-1
CASSLGALGSTEAFF
TGTGCCAGCAGCTTAGGGGCTCTGGGGAGCACTGAAGCTTTCTTT
>NA|TRBD1|TRBV7-9|TRBJ2-7
CASSRQGAEQYF
TGTGCCAGCAGCCGACAGGGTGCCGAGCAGTACTTC
>NA|TRBD1|TRBV15|TRBJ2-3
CATSKYRGNTDTQYF
TGTGCCACCAGCAAATACAGGGGGAACACAGATACGCAGTATTTT
>NA|TRBD2|TRBV7-2|TRBJ2-3
CASTPRAGATDTQYF
TGTGCCAGCACCCCAAGAGCGGGGGCCACAGATACGCAGTATTTT
>NA|TRBD1|TRBV9|TRBJ1-1
CASSPGTGDTEAFF
TGTGCCAGCAGTCCCGGGACAGGCGACACTGAAGCTTTCTTT
>NA|NA|TRBV28|TRBJ1-5
CASSSTRDSRKSNQPQHF
TGTGCCAGCAGTTCGACCCGGGACTCTCGAAAAAGCAATCAGCCCCAGCATTTT
>once|TRBD1|TRBV5-6|TRBJ2-7
CASLTRDSYAHEQYF
TGTGCCAGTCTAACCCGGGACAGCTACGCCCACGAGCAGTACTTC
>NA|TRBD1|TRBV24-1|TRBJ2-3
CATSDYGTGARDTQYF
TGTGCCACCAGTGATTATGGGACAGGGGCTCGAGATACGCAGTATTTT
>once|TRBD1|TRBV6-6|TRBJ2-2
CASSSGTGVSGELFF
TGTGCCAGCAGTTCCGGGACAGGGGTCTCCGGGGAGCTGTTTTTT
>NA|NA|TRBV6-5|TRBJ2-7
CASSYSRGSYEQYF
TGTGCCAGCAGTTACTCTCGGGGATCCTACGAGCAGTACTTC
>NA|TRBD2|TRBV7-2|TRBJ2-3
CASSPRTSGSHDTQYF
TGTGCCAGCAGCCCCCGGACTAGCGGGAGCCATGATACGCAGTATTTT
>NA|NA|TRBV27|TRBJ1-2
CASSSSGGPYGYTF
TGTGCCAGCAGTTCGTCGGGAGGCCCTTATGGCTACACCTTC
>NA|TRBD2|TRBV27|TRBJ2-2
CASSSAGAGTGELFF
TGTGCCAGCAGTTCAGCGGGAGCGGGCACCGGGGAGCTGTTTTTT
>NA|TRBD1|TRBV19|TRBJ1-4
CASSTGGNEKLFF
TGTGCCAGTAGTACAGGGGGCAATGAAAAACTGTTTTTT
>NA|TRBD1|TRBV24-1|TRBJ1-3
CATSDQGQSGNTIYF
TGTGCCACCAGTGATCAGGGACAGAGTGGAAACACCATATATTTT
>NA|NA|TRBV29-1|TRBJ1-1
CSVLQGSEAFF
TGCAGCGTGCTACAGGGTAGTGAAGCTTTCTTT
>NA|TRBD1|TRBV7-9|TRBJ2-3
CASSQGRQGASSTDTQYF
TGTGCCAGCAGCCAAGGGAGGCAGGGGGCCTCGAGCACAGATACGCAGTATTTT
>NA|TRBD1|TRBV9|TRBJ2-3
CASSPRGRSETDTQYF
TGTGCCAGCTCCCCGAGGGGGCGGTCTGAGACAGATACGCAGTATTTT
>few|TRBD1|TRBV7-8|TRBJ1-6
CASSLGARGLGSPLHF
TGTGCCAGCAGCTTAGGCGCCAGGGGGCTGGGATCACCCCTCCACTTT
>NA|NA|TRBV9|TRBJ1-2
CASSVTQGSNYGYTF
TGTGCCAGCAGCGTAACACAGGGAAGTAACTATGGCTACACCTTC
>NA|NA|TRBV18|TRBJ2-3
CASSLQGGADTQYF
TGTGCCAGCTCACTCCAGGGTGGGGCAGATACGCAGTATTTT
>NA|TRBD1|TRBV27|TRBJ1-5
CASGQGNQPQHF
TGTGCCAGCGGACAGGGGAATCAGCCCCAGCATTTT
>few|NA|TRBV3-1/TRBV3-2|TRBJ2-7
CASSQGEGSYEQYF
TGTGCCAGCAGCCAAGGAGAGGGATCCTACGAGCAGTACTTC
>NA|NA|TRBV7-9|TRBJ1-6
CASSLVGRANNSPLHF
TGTGCCAGCAGCTTGGTGGGCAGGGCAAATAATTCACCCCTCCACTTT
>once|TRBD1|TRBV20-1|TRBJ1-2
CSASSSAGGSYGYTF
TGCAGTGCTAGTTCTTCGGCAGGGGGGAGCTATGGCTACACCTTC
>NA|NA|TRBV27|TRBJ1-4
CASSYRPQDNFFNEKLFF
TGTGCCAGCAGCTATCGGCCCCAGGACAACTTTTTTAATGAAAAACTGTTTTTT
>NA|NA|TRBV27|TRBJ1-6
CASSLSVTYNSPLHF
TGTGCCAGCAGTTTATCGGTGACATATAATTCACCCCTCCACTTT
>NA|TRBD1|TRBV7-3|TRBJ1-1
CASSLTGITEAFF
TGTGCCAGCAGCTTGACAGGGATCACTGAAGCTTTCTTT
>once|NA|TRBV6-5|TRBJ1-4
CASSSPGANEKLFF
TGTGCCAGCAGTTCCCCCGGGGCTAATGAAAAACTGTTTTTT
>NA|TRBD1|TRBV6-6|TRBJ1-2
CASRRSGTGGANYGYTF
TGTGCCAGCAGACGATCCGGGACAGGGGGTGCTAACTATGGCTACACCTTC
>NA|NA|TRBV7-2|TRBJ1-4
CASSSAQGLGEKLFF
TGTGCCAGCAGCTCCGCCCAGGGTTTAGGTGAAAAACTGTTTTTT
>few|TRBD1|TRBV27|TRBJ1-1
CASTRQGGNTEAFF
TGTGCCAGCACCCGACAGGGAGGGAACACTGAAGCTTTCTTT
>NA|NA|TRBV27|TRBJ1-1
CASSWDGGNTEAFF
TGTGCCAGCAGTTGGGACGGGGGAAACACTGAAGCTTTCTTT
>NA|NA|TRBV2|TRBJ2-7
CASSEWYGSNEQYF
TGTGCCAGCAGTGAATGGTACGGGTCCAACGAGCAGTACTTC